These 8 T cell receptor beta chains were all obtained from the same sample, sequenced in a study of identical twins. TCRdb used MiXCR to reprocess the 5' RACE reads, holding one entry per CDR3 protein. The top ten clones hold approximately 0.25% of a sample with roughly 1.6 million distinct CDR3 sequences, less than 40% of them seen once. Specimen: cord blood. All receptors come from a newborn girl in good health.

This clonotype is a singleton in its sample. The chain joins TRBV20-1 to TRBJ2-7; TRBD2 agrees at 8 bases. The CDR3 is 15 residues long. Per germline, CDR1 DFQATT and CDR2 SNEGSKA (reference sequence). Unmatched junction bases numbered 10, after V lost 6 bases and J lost 0 bases. The CDR3 sequence is CSAMGTGTSSYEQYF. CDR3 DNA: TGCAGTGCCATGGGGACCGGGACTAGCTCCTACGAGCAGTACTTC.

The V call is TRBV4-1, the J call TRBJ2-4; D is unclear. Germline V gene sequence: CDR1 MGHRA, CDR2 YSYEKL. Trimming cost V 0 bases and J 13 bases, with 22 bases left between them. The CDR3 loop spans 16 amino acids. The CDR3 DNA is TGCGCCAGCAGCCAAGACGCGGCCAGCTCCTACAATGAGCAGTACTTC. Protein product: CASSQDAASSYNEQYF.

This clonotype was counted only a few times. The genes are TRBV7-8 and TRBJ2-1, with TRBD2 matching over 8 bases. The CDR3 is 17 amino acids. Germline CDR1 SGHVS, CDR2 FQNEAQ. Unmatched junction bases numbered 7, after V lost 3 bases and J lost 0 bases. The CDR3 region is CASSLVVTSGSYNEQFF. CDR3 DNA sequence: TGTGCCAGCAGCTTGGTAGTCACTAGCGGCTCCTACAATGAGCAGTTCTTC.

In this sample, this clonotype turned up a few times. The V and J genes are TRBV6-2 or TRBV6-3 and TRBJ2-4, with TRBD2 as a possible D gene (5 bases). The last part of the DNA fits TRBJ2-7 better; the J call may be wrong. The germline CDR1 and CDR2 sequences are MNHEY and SVGEGT. This CDR3 spans 14 amino acids. The CDR3 bases are TGTGCCAGCAGCCGAGGAGGTCCGATGGTCGAGCAGTACTTC. Protein product: CASSRGGPMVEQYF.

The V and J genes are TRBV9 and TRBJ2-7; D is unresolved. Trimming cost V 4 bases and J 0 bases, with 11 bases left between them. CDR1 and CDR2 (germline): SGDLS, YYNGEE. The CDR3 covers 14 residues. CDR3 residues: CASSTQYLSYEQYF. In DNA, the CDR3 is TGTGCCAGCAGCACCCAGTACCTCTCCTACGAGCAGTACTTC.

This clonotype has a handful of counts. The chain combines TRBV20-1 with TRBJ2-5; D ambiguous. This CDR3 spans 11 amino acids. Trimming took 7 bases from V and 1 from J, leaving 7 bases between them. CDR1 and CDR2 from the germline V gene are DFQATT and SNEGSKA (reference sequence). For the CDR3, the DNA is TGCAGTGGGGTTTCCCAAGAGACCCAGTACTTC. Translating gives CSGVSQETQYF.

The J gene is TRBJ1-6, the V gene TRBV6-5; TRBD1 might be the D (5 bases). Germline CDR1 reads MNHEY; CDR2 reads SVGAGI. With 2 bases removed from V and 8 bases from J, the gap between germline ends came to 25 bases. CDR3 size: 19 residues. The CDR3 protein is CASSYVVGPPPSFDSPLHF. The DNA of the CDR3 is TGTGCCAGCAGTTACGTGGTGGGGCCACCCCCATCTTTCGATTCACCCCTCCACTTT.

The genes are TRBV7-2 and TRBJ1-5; D gene unclear. Germline V gene data show CDR1 as SGHTA and CDR2 as FQGNSA. The CDR3 sequence is 14 residues long. Trimming shortened V by 0 bases and J by 3 bases, and 6 bases separated the two germline ends. DNA for the CDR3: TGTGCCAGCAGCTTAGCCATATACAATCAGCCCCAGCATTTT. Protein sequence: CASSLAIYNQPQHF.